Detailed here is one T cell receptor beta chain. This record comes from a study of shared T cell receptors in the human thymus. Generated by immunoSEQ multiplex PCR, the TCRdb table keeps only in-frame clones and is missing some. Of 600,000 or so clones listed, more than 75% are singletons. Germline V lookup: CDR1 SGDLS, CDR2 YYNGEE. This CDR3 has 12 amino acids. The V gene lost 2 bases and the J gene lost 5 bases, with 5 bases spanning the gap. The data were also submitted as part of a second study, on human thymus T cells. That study adds: V and J gene usage appeared biased in thymic and blood repertoires. Highly overlapping thymic repertoires among unrelated individuals were reported in related research.

V and J are TRBV9 and TRBJ1-3, with D uncertain. The TCR originated in a boy younger than two with a congenital heart defect. Sequenced material: thymocytes. CDR3 DNA sequence: TGTGCCAGCAGCGTCGACAGAAACACCATATATTTT. Amino acid sequence: CASSVDRNTIYF.